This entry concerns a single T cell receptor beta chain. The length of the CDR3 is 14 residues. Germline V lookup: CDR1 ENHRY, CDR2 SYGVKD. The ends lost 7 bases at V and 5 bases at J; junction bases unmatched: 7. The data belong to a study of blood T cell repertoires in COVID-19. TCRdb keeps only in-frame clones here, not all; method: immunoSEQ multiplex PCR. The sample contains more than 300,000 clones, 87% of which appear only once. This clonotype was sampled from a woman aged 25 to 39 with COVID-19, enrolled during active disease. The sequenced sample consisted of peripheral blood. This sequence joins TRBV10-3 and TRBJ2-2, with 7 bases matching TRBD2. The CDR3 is CAINTRAGTGELFF. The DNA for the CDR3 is TGTGCCATCAACACGAGAGCGGGGACCGGGGAGCTGTTTTTT.